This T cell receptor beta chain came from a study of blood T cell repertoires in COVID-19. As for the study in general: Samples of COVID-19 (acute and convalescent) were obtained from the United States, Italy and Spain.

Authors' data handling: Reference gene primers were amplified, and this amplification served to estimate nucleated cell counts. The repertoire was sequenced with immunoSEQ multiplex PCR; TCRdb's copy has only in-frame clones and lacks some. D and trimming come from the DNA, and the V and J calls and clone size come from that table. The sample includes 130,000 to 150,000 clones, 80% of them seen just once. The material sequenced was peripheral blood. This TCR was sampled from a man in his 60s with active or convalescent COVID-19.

The CDR3 DNA reads as TGTGCCAGCAGTGAAGCCTCCCTAAGCAATCAGCCCCAGCATTTT. Translating gives CASSEASLSNQPQHF. The V and J genes are TRBV6-1 and TRBJ1-5; D is unclear. In germline, CDR1 is MNHNS, CDR2 SASEGT. The CDR3 runs to 15 residues. V gave up 0 bases and J gave up 1 base, with 7 bases separating them.